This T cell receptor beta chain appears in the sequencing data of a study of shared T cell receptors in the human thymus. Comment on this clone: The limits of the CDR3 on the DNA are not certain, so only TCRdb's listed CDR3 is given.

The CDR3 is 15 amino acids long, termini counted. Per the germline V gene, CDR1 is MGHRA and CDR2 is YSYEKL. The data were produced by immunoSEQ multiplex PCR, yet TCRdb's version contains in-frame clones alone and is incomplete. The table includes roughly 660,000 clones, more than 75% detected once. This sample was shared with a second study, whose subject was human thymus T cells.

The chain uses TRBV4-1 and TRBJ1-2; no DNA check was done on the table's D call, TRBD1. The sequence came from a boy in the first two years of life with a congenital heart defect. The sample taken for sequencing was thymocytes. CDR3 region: CASSQDKVGQGIRTF.